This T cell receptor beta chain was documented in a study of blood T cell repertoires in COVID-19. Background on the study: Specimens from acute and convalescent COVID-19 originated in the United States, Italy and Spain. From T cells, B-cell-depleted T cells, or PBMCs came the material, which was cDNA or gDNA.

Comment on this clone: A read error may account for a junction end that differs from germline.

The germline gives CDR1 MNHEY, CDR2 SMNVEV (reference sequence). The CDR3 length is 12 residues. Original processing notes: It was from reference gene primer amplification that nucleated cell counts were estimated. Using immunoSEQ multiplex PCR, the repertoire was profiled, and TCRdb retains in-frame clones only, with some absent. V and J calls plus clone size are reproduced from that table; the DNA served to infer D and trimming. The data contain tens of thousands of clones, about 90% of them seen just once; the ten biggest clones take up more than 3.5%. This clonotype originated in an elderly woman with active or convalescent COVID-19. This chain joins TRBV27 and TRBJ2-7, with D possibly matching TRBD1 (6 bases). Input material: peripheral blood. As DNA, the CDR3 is TGTGCCAGCAGTCTCAGGGGCGGATCCGTAAACTTC. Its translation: CASSLRGGSVNF.